This T cell receptor (beta chain) was captured by sequencing in a study of vaccination effects on CD4 cells after COVID-19. On this clone: As yet, its antigen is unknown.

Clones were read by immunoSEQ multiplex PCR, and TCRdb kept only the in-frame ones, dropping some. This sample has some 68,000 clones, with about four fifths found just once. Before sequencing, viral peptide pools were used by the ViraFEST assay to expand antigen-specific CD4+ T cells. CD4+ T cell isolation took place after about 11 days of culture. Negative nucleocapsid antibody tests before and after vaccination confirmed no previous SARS-CoV-2 infection. Germline V gene lookup returns CDR1 SNHLY and CDR2 FYNNEI. CDR3 length equals 11 residues. V was clipped by 4 bases and J by 4 bases, with 5 bases between them.

The sequence derives from a human donor who received a COVID-19 vaccine. Sequenced here: CD4+ T cells from PBMCs cultured with SARS-CoV-2 spike peptides, sampled before COVID-19 vaccination. The chain couples TRBV2 to TRBJ2-7; D call uncertain. CDR3 amino acids: CASSGTYEQYV. Written as DNA, the CDR3 is TGTGCCAGCAGTGGAACTTACGAGCAGTACGTC.